Presented here are 28 T cell receptor beta chains from one specimen sequenced in a study of blood T cell repertoires in COVID-19. Data came from immunoSEQ multiplex PCR; TCRdb stores just in-frame clones and leaves some out. The repertoire includes tens of thousands of clones, roughly nine tenths of them detected once, and 4.5% to 5% sits in the top ten. The material sequenced was peripheral blood. The source of these receptors is a woman aged 50 to 65 with active COVID-19.

This clone was seen a single time. The chain couples TRBV19 to TRBJ2-7; D is possibly TRBD2 (6 bases). CDR3 length: 14 residues. The V end lost 6 bases, the J end lost 1 base, and 13 bases lay between the germline ends. CDR1 LNHDA and CDR2 SQIVND come from the germline V gene (reference sequence). The CDR3 region has the DNA TGTGCCAGTAGCGCGGCGGGAAAGTCCTACGAGCAGTACTTC. Translation gives CASSAAGKSYEQYF.

The chain uses TRBV27 and TRBJ1-2; 10 bases fit TRBD1. The CDR3 spans 18 residues. The germline CDR1 and CDR2 sequences are MNHEY and SMNVEV (reference sequence). V shed 2 bases, J shed 2 bases, and the junction held 11 bases outside the gene matches. This chain's CDR3 is CASSLMGTGVSRNYGYTF. CDR3 sequence (DNA): TGTGCCAGCAGTTTAATGGGGACAGGGGTATCGCGGAACTATGGCTACACCTTC.

The gene calls are TRBV2 and TRBJ2-1; 11 positions match TRBD2. Germline V lookup: CDR1 SNHLY, CDR2 FYNNEI. CDR3 length: 14 residues. The V gene end was trimmed by 2 bases and the J gene end by 8 bases; junction bases not matched to a gene: 2. Here the CDR3 DNA reads TGTGCCAGCAGTGAACTAGCGGGAGGCGATGAGCAGTTCTTC. Protein: CASSELAGGDEQFF.

The chain is built from TRBV3-1 (or the pseudogene TRBV3-2) and TRBJ2-1; D remains ambiguous. Germline assignment: CDR1 LGHDT and CDR2 YNNKEL (reference sequence). Trimming cost V 1 base and J 9 bases, with 7 bases left between them. This CDR3 region has 12 residues. CDR3 residues: CASSQVRGEQFF. The CDR3 nucleotides read TGTGCCAGCAGCCAAGTACGCGGTGAGCAGTTCTTC.

V is TRBV19 and J is TRBJ2-1; 12 bases map to TRBD2. The CDR3 extends over 17 amino acids. CDR1 and CDR2 from the germline V gene are LNHDA and SQIVND (reference sequence). J lost 7 bases, V lost 3 bases, and 10 bases had no gene match. The CDR3 coding sequence is TGTGCCAGTAGTATTTTAACTAGCGGGAGGACACTTAATGAGCAGTTCTTC. Translated: CASSILTSGRTLNEQFF.

The V gene is TRBV3-1 (or the pseudogene TRBV3-2), the J gene TRBJ2-1, with 8 bases lining up with TRBD2. Germline V gene sequence: CDR1 LGHDT, CDR2 YNNKEL (reference sequence). This CDR3 has 15 amino acids. J lost 3 bases, V lost 7 bases, and 8 bases had no gene match. The CDR3 DNA reads as TGTGCCAGCACCCACCCGGGAGGGGACTACAATGAGCAGTTCTTC. Translating gives CASTHPGGDYNEQFF.

This chain uses TRBV28 with TRBJ1-5; D perhaps matches TRBD1 (6 bases). CDR3 length equals 15 residues. CDR1 and CDR2 from the germline V gene are MDHEN and SYDVKM. Trimming took off 2 bases at V and 1 base at J, with 9 bases between the two ends. CDR3 protein: CASSLGGASNQPQHF. As DNA, the CDR3 is TGTGCCAGCAGTTTAGGGGGGGCGAGCAATCAGCCCCAGCATTTT. Full variable domain (outside the CDR3, taken from reference TRBV28 and TRBJ1-5): DVKVTQSSRYLVKRTGEKVFLECVQDMDHENMFWYRQDPGLGLRLIYFSYDVKMKEKGDIPEGYSVSREKKERFSLILESASTNQTSMYLCASSLGGASNQPQHFGDGTRLSIL.

The chain uses TRBV2 and TRBJ2-7, with TRBD2 as a possible D gene (6 bases). V was cut by 3 bases and J by 6 bases, with 18 bases left in between. Germline assignment: CDR1 SNHLY and CDR2 FYNNEI. The CDR3 consists of 15 residues. CDR3 bases: TGTGCCAGCAGTGAGTGGGCGGGACCGAATGGCGAGCAGTACTTC. It yields the protein CASSEWAGPNGEQYF.

The V gene is TRBV11-3, the J gene TRBJ2-7, with 7 bases matching TRBD2. Germline V CDR1 and CDR2: SGHNT, YENEEA. V gave up 1 base and J gave up 0 bases; unmatched junction bases: 9. The CDR3 consists of 17 residues. CDR3 nucleotides: TGTGCCAGCAGCTTAGGAACTAGCGCTACCAGCTCCTACGAGCAGTACTTC. The encoded protein is CASSLGTSATSSYEQYF.

The J gene is TRBJ2-7, the V gene TRBV7-3; TRBD2 matches 7 bases. CDR1 is SGHTA, CDR2 FQGTGA, per germline. This CDR3 spans 15 amino acids. Trimming at V came to 5 bases and at J to 9 bases, leaving 16 bases not matched to a gene. The CDR3 region is CASSPGTTSILGQYF. The DNA for the CDR3 is TGTGCCAGCAGCCCGGGGACTACCTCTATCCTAGGGCAGTACTTC. Combining the CDR3 with reference TRBV7-3 and TRBJ2-7 gives the whole variable domain GAGVSQTPSNKVTEKGKYVELRCDPISGHTALYWYRQSLGQGPEFLIYFQGTGAADDSGLPNDRFFAVRPEGSVSTLKIQRTERGDSAVYLCASSPGTTSILGQYFGPGTRLTVT.

The genes are TRBV6-2 or TRBV6-3 and TRBJ1-5, with D possibly matching TRBD1 (6 bases). CDR3 size: 13 residues. V shed 5 bases and J shed 5 bases, with 10 bases lying between them. Germline V gene sequence: CDR1 MNHEY, CDR2 SVGEGT. The CDR3: CASSDQGYQPQHF. CDR3 nucleotide sequence: TGTGCCAGCAGTGACCAGGGGTATCAGCCCCAGCATTTT.

The chain carries TRBV9 and TRBJ1-1; the match to TRBD1 covers 7 bases. The V segment lost 4 bases and the J segment 1 base; nucleotides outside the gene matches: 4. The germline V gene has CDR1 SGDLS and CDR2 YYNGEE. This CDR3 is built from 14 residues. The CDR3: CASSRQGQNTEAFF. The CDR3 coding sequence is TGTGCCAGCAGCCGACAGGGCCAGAACACTGAAGCTTTCTTT.

This clone was found once. V gene TRBV25-1 combines with J gene TRBJ2-1, with 9 bases matching TRBD2. The CDR3 sequence is 16 residues long. J lost 4 bases, V lost 0 bases, and 4 bases had no gene match. The V gene's germline CDR1 is MGHDK and CDR2 SYGVNS. CDR3 sequence reads: CASSEYGAGGYNEQFF. Here the CDR3 DNA reads TGTGCCAGCAGTGAATATGGAGCGGGGGGTTACAATGAGCAGTTCTTC.

This chain uses TRBV19 with TRBJ2-1, with 9 bases matching TRBD2. CDR1 and CDR2 (germline): LNHDA, SQIVND (reference sequence). V dropped 3 bases and J dropped 1; count of bases not matched to a gene: 10. The CDR3 contains 18 residues. The chain's CDR3 is CASSIAGWSGRSYNEQFF. For the CDR3, the DNA is TGTGCCAGTAGTATCGCGGGGTGGAGCGGGAGGTCCTACAATGAGCAGTTCTTC.

This clone was seen once. At one end the junction does not follow the germline gene, possibly because of a read error. J is TRBJ1-1 and V is TRBV7-7; D remains unclear. The germline V gene has CDR1 SSHAT and CDR2 FNYEAQ (reference sequence). This CDR3 contains 15 residues. The CDR3 bases are TGTGCTAGCAGCTTATTCACAGATGGGAACACTGAAGCTTTCTTT. Encoded protein: CASSLFTDGNTEAFF.

V and J are TRBV3-1 (or the pseudogene TRBV3-2) and TRBJ2-7, with D perhaps TRBD1 (6 bases). Trimming removed 1 base from V and 2 bases from J, with 12 bases in between. There are 15 residues in the CDR3. CDR1 is LGHDT, CDR2 YNNKEL, per germline (reference sequence). Here the CDR3 reads CASSQASPGAYEQYF. The DNA for the CDR3 is TGTGCCAGCAGCCAAGCCTCCCCAGGGGCCTACGAGCAGTACTTC.

The chain carries TRBV5-4 and TRBJ1-1; D possibly corresponds to TRBD1 (5 bases). The CDR3 totals 15 residues. Trimming stripped 0 bases from V and 1 base from J, with 10 bases between. In germline, CDR1 is SGHNT, CDR2 YYREEE (reference sequence). Here the CDR3 reads CASSLGQGQNTEAFF. The CDR3 DNA is TGTGCCAGCAGCTTGGGTCAGGGCCAGAACACTGAAGCTTTCTTT.

This clone appeared a few times. The chain links TRBV9 to TRBJ1-6; D is perhaps TRBD1 (5 bases). The V gene lost 0 bases and the J gene lost 9 bases, with 13 bases spanning the gap. Germline V gene lookup returns CDR1 SGDLS and CDR2 YYNGEE. The CDR3 covers 15 residues. Written as DNA, the CDR3 is TGTGCCAGCAGCGTAGTCGACGTTAGGGGTTCACCCCTCCACTTT. It specifies CASSVVDVRGSPLHF.

V usage is TRBV29-1 and J usage is TRBJ2-1; 11 bases line up with TRBD2. From germline, CDR1 is SQVTM and CDR2 ANQGSEA. The J segment lost 9 bases and the V segment lost 0 bases, leaving 7 bases of the junction unmatched. The CDR3 consists of 15 residues. The chain's CDR3 is CSVEETSGRASEQFF. In DNA form, the CDR3 reads TGCAGCGTTGAAGAAACTAGCGGGAGAGCAAGTGAGCAGTTCTTC.

The V call is TRBV6-5, the J call TRBJ2-3; 9 bases fit TRBD2. V was pared by 8 bases and J by 3 bases, with 3 bases of the junction left unmatched. The CDR3 is 13 amino acids. Germline V lookup: CDR1 MNHEY, CDR2 SVGAGI. The CDR3 bases are TGTGCCAGCGGGGGACTAGCAACAGATACGCAGTATTTT. It codes for CASGGLATDTQYF.

The chain recombines TRBV30 with TRBJ1-3; D is unresolved. CDR1 GTSNPN and CDR2 SVGIG come from the germline V gene (reference sequence). The CDR3 is made up of 13 amino acids. The ends were cut back, 2 bases at V and 4 bases at J, with 9 bases in the middle. CDR3 nucleotides: TGTGCCTGGAGTCCCACGGGGGGAAACACCATATATTTT. It specifies CAWSPTGGNTIYF.

V usage is TRBV9 and J usage is TRBJ1-1; D is possibly TRBD1 (6 bases). V gave up 0 bases and J gave up 2 bases, with 14 bases separating them. Germline V CDR1 and CDR2: SGDLS, YYNGEE. The CDR3 contains 16 residues. The CDR3 protein is CASSVGGRGPNTEAFF. The CDR3 DNA sequence: TGTGCCAGCAGCGTAGGAGGCAGGGGCCCAAACACTGAAGCTTTCTTT.

The chain is built from TRBV27 and TRBJ2-7; TRBD1 matches at 8 bases. From germline, CDR1 is MNHEY and CDR2 SMNVEV (reference sequence). The trim removed 7 bases at V and 3 bases at J, leaving 2 bases unmatched. The CDR3 totals 12 residues. The CDR3 nucleotides are TGTGCCAGCACCGACAGGGGCTACGAGCAGTACTTC. Its translation is CASTDRGYEQYF.

The rearrangement joins TRBV4-1 to TRBJ1-6; 7 nucleotides align to TRBD1. The length of the CDR3 is 15 residues. Trimming at V came to 5 bases and at J to 9 bases, leaving 10 bases not matched to a gene. CDR1 and CDR2 from the germline V gene are MGHRA and YSYEKL. The CDR3 reads CASSGLTGSFSPLHF. The CDR3, as DNA: TGCGCCAGCAGCGGGCTGACAGGGTCCTTTTCACCCCTCCACTTT.

The gene calls are TRBV7-6 and TRBJ2-1; 8 bases align to TRBD2. The germline V gene has CDR1 SGHVS and CDR2 FNYEAQ. J lost 0 bases, V lost 5 bases, and 9 bases had no gene match. There are 17 residues in the CDR3. CDR3 amino acids: CASSPGAGGGSYNEQFF. CDR3 bases: TGTGCCAGCAGCCCCGGGGCGGGGGGCGGCTCCTACAATGAGCAGTTCTTC.

This rearrangement joins TRBV7-3 to TRBJ2-1; a weak D match, TRBD1 (7 bases). The CDR3 has 15 amino acids. The germline V gene encodes CDR1 SGHTA and CDR2 FQGTGA. Trimming left V 4 bases short and J 3 bases short, with 13 bases between. The CDR3 DNA is TGTGCCAGCAGCTCTTCAGGGGGGTACTACAATGAGCAGTTCTTC. Encoded protein: CASSSSGGYYNEQFF.

V is TRBV12-3 or TRBV12-4 and J is TRBJ2-3; a possible D gene is TRBD1 (5 bases). Trimming stripped 10 bases from V and 1 base from J, with 9 bases between. The CDR3 is 12 residues long. CDR3: CATGRGTDTQYF. The CDR3 DNA follows: TGTGCCACCGGCAGGGGCACAGATACGCAGTATTTT.

CDR3 DNA: TGTGCCAGCAGCCAAGTTCGGGGCTCCTACAATGAGCAGTTCTTC. It codes for CASSQVRGSYNEQFF. This sequence joins TRBV4-2 and TRBJ2-1; D is possibly TRBD2 (5 bases). From germline, CDR1 is LGHNA and CDR2 YNFKEQ. The CDR3 runs to 15 residues. Between the trimmed V and J ends, which lost 1 base and 0 bases, there was a span of 7 bases.